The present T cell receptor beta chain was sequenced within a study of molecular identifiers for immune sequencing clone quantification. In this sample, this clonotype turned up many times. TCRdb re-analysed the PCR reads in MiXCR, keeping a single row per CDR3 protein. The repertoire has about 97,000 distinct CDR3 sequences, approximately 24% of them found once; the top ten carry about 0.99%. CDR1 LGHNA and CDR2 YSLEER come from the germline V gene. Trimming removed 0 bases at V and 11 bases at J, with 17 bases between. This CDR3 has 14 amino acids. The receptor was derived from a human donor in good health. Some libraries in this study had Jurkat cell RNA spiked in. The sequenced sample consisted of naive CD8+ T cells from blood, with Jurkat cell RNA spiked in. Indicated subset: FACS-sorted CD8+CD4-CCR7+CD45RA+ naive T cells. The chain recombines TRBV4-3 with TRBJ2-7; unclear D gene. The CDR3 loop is CASSQDYPLGKEYF. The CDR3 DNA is TGCGCCAGCAGCCAAGATTACCCTCTGGGGAAGGAGTACTTC.